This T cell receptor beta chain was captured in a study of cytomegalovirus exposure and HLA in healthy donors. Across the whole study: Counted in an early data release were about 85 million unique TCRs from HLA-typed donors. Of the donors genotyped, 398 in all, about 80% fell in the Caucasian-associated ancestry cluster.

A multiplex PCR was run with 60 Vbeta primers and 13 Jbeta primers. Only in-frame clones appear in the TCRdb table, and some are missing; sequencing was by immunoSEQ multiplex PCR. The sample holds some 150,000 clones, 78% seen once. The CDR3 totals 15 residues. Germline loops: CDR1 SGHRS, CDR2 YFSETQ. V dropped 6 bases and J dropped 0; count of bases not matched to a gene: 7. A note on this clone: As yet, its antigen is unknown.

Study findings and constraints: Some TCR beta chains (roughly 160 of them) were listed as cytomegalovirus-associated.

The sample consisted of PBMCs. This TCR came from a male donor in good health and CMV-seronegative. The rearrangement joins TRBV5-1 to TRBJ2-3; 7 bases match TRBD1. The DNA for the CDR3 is TGCGCCAGCACCCGGACAGGTTCCAGCACAGATACGCAGTATTTT. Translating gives CASTRTGSSTDTQYF. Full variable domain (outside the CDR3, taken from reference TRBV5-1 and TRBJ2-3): KAGVTQTPRYLIKTRGQQVTLSCSPISGHRSVSWYQQTPGQGLQFLFEYFSETQRNKGNFPGRFSGRQFSNSRSEMNVSTLELGDSALYLCASTRTGSSTDTQYFGPGTRLTVL.